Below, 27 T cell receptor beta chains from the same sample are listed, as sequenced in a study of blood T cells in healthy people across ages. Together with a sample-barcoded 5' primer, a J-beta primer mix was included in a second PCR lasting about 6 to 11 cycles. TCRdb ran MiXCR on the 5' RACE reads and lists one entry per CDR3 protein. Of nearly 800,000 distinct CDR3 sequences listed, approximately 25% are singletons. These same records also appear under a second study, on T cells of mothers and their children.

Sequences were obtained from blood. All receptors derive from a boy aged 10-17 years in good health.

Here the CDR3 DNA reads TGTGCCAGCAGCCCAGGACCCCCAGGGGACCTCTCGTGGACCGGGGAGCTGTTTTTT. Protein product: CASSPGPPGDLSWTGELFF. V usage is TRBV14 and J usage is TRBJ2-2; weak D call: TRBD1 (6 bases). The V and J ends lost 4 bases and 5 bases respectively, with 26 bases between them. The V gene's germline CDR1 is SGHDN and CDR2 FVKESK. The length of the CDR3 is 19 residues. Full variable domain (outside the CDR3, taken from reference TRBV14 and TRBJ2-2): EAGVTQFPSHSVIEKGQTVTLRCDPISGHDNLYWYRRVMGKEIKFLLHFVKESKQDESGMPNNRFLAERTGGTYSTLKVQPAELEDSGVYFCASSPGPPGDLSWTGELFFGEGSRLTVL.

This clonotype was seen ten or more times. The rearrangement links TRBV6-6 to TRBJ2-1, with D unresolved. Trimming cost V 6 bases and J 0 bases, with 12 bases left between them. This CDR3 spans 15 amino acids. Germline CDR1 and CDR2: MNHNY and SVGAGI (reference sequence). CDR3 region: CASSQNLPSYNEQFF. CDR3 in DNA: TGTGCCAGCAGCCAGAACCTCCCCTCCTACAATGAGCAGTTCTTC.

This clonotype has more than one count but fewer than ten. CDR3 nucleotides: TGTGCCAGCAGATCGGGACTAGCGGGAGTGGAGACCCAGTACTTC. Amino acid sequence: CASRSGLAGVETQYF. The J gene is TRBJ2-5, the V gene TRBV12-3 or TRBV12-4; 14 nucleotides align to TRBD2. V shed 6 bases and J 5 bases; nucleotides not matched to a gene: 5. The CDR3 has 15 residues.

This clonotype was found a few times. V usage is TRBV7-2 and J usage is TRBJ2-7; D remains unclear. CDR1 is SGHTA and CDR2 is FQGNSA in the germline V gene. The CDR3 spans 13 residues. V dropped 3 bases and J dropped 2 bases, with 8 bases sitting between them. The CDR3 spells CASSFQEPYEQYF. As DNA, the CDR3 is TGTGCCAGCAGCTTCCAGGAACCCTACGAGCAGTACTTC.

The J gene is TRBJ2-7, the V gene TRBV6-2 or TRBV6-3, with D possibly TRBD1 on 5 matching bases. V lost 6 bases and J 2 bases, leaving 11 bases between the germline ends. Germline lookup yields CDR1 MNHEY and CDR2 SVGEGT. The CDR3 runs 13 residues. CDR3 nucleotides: TGTGCCAGCAGCAAACAGGTAGCCTACGAGCAGTACTTC. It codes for CASSKQVAYEQYF.

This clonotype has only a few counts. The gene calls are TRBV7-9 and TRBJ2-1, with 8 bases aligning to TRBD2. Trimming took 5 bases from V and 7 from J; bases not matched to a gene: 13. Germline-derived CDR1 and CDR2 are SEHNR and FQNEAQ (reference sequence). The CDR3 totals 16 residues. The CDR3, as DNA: TGTGCCAGCAGCCCTTTAGCGGGAAAGCGGTTAAATGAGCAGTTCTTC. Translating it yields CASSPLAGKRLNEQFF.

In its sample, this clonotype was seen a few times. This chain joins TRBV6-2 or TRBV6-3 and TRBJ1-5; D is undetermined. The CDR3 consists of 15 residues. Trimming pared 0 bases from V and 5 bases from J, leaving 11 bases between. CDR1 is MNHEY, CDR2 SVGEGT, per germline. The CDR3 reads CASSYSVQVHQPQHF. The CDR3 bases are TGTGCCAGCAGTTACTCGGTGCAGGTTCATCAGCCCCAGCATTTT.

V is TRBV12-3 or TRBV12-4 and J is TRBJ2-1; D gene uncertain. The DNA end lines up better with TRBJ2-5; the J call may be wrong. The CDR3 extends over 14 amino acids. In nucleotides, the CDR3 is TGTGCCAGCAGTTCCGATTTGGCGTTCATGTCCCAGTACTTC. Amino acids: CASSSDLAFMSQYF.

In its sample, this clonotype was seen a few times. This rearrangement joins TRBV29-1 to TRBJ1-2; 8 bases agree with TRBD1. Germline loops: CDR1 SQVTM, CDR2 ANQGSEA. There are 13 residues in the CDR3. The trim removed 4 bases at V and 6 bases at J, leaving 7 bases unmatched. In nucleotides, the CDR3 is TGCAGCGTTGCGGACAGGGAGGCCCATGGCTACACCTTC. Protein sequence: CSVADREAHGYTF.

The CDR3 region has the DNA TGTGCCAGCAGCTCGGACAGTCGCTATAATTCACCCCTCCACTTT. It codes for CASSSDSRYNSPLHF. J is TRBJ1-6 and V is TRBV7-6; D is possibly TRBD1 (6 bases). CDR1 is SGHVS, CDR2 FNYEAQ, per germline. The CDR3 contains 15 residues. The V end lost 4 bases, the J end lost 3 bases, and 10 bases lay between the germline ends.

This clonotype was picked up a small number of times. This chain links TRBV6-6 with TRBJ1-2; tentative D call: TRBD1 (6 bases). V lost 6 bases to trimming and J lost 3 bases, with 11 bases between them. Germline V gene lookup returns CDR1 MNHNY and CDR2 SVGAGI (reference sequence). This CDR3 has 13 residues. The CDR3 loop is CASSPDRYYGYTF. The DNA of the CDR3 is TGTGCCAGCAGCCCGGACAGATACTATGGCTACACCTTC.

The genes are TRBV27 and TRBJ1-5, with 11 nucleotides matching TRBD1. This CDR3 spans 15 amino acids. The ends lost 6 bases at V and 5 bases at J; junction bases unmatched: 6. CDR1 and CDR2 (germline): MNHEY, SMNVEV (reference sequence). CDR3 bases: TGTGCCAGCAGGTCCGGGACAGGGGGGGATCAGCCCCAGCATTTT. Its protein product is CASRSGTGGDQPQHF.

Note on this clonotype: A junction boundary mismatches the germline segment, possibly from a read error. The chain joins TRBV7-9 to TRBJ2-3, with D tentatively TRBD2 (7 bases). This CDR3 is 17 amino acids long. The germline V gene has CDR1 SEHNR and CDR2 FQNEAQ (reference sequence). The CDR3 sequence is CTSSPLWFGGAEDTQYF. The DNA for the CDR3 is TGTACCAGCAGCCCTCTGTGGTTTGGGGGGGCGGAAGATACGCAATATTTT.

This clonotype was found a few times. Here the CDR3 reads CASRTTEGNEQFF. The CDR3 DNA reads as TGTGCCAGCAGAACAACGGAGGGCAATGAGCAGTTCTTC. The rearrangement uses TRBV2 and TRBJ2-1; tentative D call: TRBD2 (6 bases). The germline gives CDR1 SNHLY, CDR2 FYNNEI. The CDR3 totals 13 residues. V was trimmed by 6 bases and J by 6 bases, leaving 12 bases between them.

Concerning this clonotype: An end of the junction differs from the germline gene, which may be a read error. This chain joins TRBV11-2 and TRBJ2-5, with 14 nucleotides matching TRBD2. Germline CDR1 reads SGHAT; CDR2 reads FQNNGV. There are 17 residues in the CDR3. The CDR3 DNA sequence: TGTGTCAGCAGCACGAGACTAGCGGGAGGGATCCAAGAGACCCAGTACTTC. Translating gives CVSSTRLAGGIQETQYF.

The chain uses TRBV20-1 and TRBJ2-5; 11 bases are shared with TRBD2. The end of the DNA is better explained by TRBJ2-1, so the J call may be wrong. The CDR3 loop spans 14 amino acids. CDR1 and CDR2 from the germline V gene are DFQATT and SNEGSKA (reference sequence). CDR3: CSASRTSGHNEQFF. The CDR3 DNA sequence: TGCAGTGCTTCAAGGACTAGCGGGCACAATGAGCAGTTCTTC.

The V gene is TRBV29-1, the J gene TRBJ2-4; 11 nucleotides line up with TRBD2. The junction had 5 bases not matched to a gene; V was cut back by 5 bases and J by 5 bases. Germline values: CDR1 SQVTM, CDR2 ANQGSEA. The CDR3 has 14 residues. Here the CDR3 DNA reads TGCAGCGTTTTAGCGGGGGGGTCCCAAAACATTCAGTACTTC. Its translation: CSVLAGGSQNIQYF.

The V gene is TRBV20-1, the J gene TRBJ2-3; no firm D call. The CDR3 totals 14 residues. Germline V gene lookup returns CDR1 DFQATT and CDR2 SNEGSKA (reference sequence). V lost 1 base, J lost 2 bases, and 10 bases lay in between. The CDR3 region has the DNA TGCAGTGCTAGAGCCCGGGCCCTCACAGATACGCAGTATTTT. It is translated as CSARARALTDTQYF.

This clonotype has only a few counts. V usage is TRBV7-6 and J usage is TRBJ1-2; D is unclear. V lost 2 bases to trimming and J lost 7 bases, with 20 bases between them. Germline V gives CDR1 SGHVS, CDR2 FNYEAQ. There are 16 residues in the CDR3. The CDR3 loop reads CASSLLRVEDPSGYTF. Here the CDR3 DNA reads TGTGCCAGCAGCTTATTGCGTGTCGAGGACCCGAGTGGCTACACCTTC.

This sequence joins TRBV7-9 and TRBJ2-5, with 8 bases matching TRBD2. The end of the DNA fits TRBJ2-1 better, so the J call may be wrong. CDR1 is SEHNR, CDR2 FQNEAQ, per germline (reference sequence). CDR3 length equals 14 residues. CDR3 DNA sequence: TGTGCCAGCAGCCCAGCCGTAGCGGGGAATGAGCAGTTCTTC. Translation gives CASSPAVAGNEQFF.

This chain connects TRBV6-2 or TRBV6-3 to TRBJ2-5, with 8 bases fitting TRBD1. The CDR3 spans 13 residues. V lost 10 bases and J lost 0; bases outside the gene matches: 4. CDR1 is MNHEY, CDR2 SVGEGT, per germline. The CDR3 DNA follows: TGTGCCATCCGACAGGGGTACCAAGAGACCCAGTACTTC. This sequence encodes CAIRQGYQETQYF.

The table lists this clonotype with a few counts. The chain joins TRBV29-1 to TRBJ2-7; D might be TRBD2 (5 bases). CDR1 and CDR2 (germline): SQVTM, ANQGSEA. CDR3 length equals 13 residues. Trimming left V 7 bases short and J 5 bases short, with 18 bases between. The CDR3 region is CSGTGKNRDEQYF. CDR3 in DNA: TGCAGCGGTACCGGGAAAAACCGGGACGAGCAGTACTTC.

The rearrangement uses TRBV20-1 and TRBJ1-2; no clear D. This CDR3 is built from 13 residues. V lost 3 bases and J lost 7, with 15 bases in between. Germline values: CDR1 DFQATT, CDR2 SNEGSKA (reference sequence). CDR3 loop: CSASISGSSGYTF. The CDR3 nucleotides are TGCAGTGCTAGTATCTCGGGGAGTAGTGGCTACACCTTC.

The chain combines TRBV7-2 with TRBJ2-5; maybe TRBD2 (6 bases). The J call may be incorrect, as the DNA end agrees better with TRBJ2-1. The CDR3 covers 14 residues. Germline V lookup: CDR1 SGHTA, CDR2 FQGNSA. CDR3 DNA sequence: TGTGCCAGCAGCCGGGACTCCAAGTCATATGAGCAGTTCTTC. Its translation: CASSRDSKSYEQFF.

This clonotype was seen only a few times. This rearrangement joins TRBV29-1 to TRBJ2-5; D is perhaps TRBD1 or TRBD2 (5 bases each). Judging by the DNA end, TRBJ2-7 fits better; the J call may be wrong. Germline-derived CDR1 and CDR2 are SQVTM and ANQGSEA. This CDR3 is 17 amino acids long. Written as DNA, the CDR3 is TGCAGCGTTGAAGCTTTGGACCGGGGCAGGGTGACCTACGAGCAGTACTTC. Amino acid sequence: CSVEALDRGRVTYEQYF.

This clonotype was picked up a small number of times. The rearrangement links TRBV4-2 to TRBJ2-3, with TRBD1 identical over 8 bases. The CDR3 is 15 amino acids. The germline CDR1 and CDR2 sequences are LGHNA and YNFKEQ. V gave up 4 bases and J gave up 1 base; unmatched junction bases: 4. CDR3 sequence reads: CASSLTGEGTDTQYF. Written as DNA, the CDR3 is TGTGCCAGCAGCCTGACAGGGGAGGGCACAGATACGCAGTATTTT.

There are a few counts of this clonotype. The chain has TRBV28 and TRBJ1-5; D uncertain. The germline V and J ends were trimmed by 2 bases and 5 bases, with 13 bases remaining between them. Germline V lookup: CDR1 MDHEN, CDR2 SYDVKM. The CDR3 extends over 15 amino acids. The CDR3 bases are TGTGCCAGCAGTTTACGGAGACCCCCCGATCAGCCCCAGCATTTT. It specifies CASSLRRPPDQPQHF. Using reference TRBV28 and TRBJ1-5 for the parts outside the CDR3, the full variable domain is DVKVTQSSRYLVKRTGEKVFLECVQDMDHENMFWYRQDPGLGLRLIYFSYDVKMKEKGDIPEGYSVSREKKERFSLILESASTNQTSMYLCASSLRRPPDQPQHFGDGTRLSIL.